This T cell receptor (beta chain) originates from a study of identical twins. From the 5' RACE reads, TCRdb called clonotypes with MiXCR, one entry per CDR3 protein. The table lists under 250,000 distinct CDR3 sequences, approximately 9% of them singletons. About this clonotype: Its antigen is as yet unknown.

Study-wide points: Cord blood beta clonotypes present at high abundance carried fewer insertions; no such pattern appeared in memory repertoires. Within twin pairs, the out-of-frame alpha sequences they shared showed excess low generation probability. Partly confounded zero-insertion analyses could result from invariant MAIT and iNKT cells.

The length of the CDR3 is 13 residues. The trim removed 7 bases at V and 10 bases at J, leaving 9 bases unmatched. The germline CDR1 and CDR2 sequences are SNHLY and FYNNEI. The sequenced material came from memory (CD45RO+) T cells sorted from blood. The V call is TRBV2, the J call TRBJ2-1; TRBD1 agrees at 8 bases. The receptor's source is a woman younger than 35 in good health. The CDR3: CASIRTGPNEQFF. The CDR3 coding sequence is TGTGCCAGCATTAGGACAGGGCCGAACGAGCAGTTCTTC.